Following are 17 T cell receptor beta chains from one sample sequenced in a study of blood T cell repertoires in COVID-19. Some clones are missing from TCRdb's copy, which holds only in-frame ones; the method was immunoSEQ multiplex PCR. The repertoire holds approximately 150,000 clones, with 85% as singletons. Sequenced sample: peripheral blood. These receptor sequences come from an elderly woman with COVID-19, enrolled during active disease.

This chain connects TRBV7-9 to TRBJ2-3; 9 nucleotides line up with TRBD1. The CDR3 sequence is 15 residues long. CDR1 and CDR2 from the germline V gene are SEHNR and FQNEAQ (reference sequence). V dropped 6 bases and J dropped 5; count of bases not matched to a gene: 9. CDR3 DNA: TGTGCCAGCAGTCGCAACAGGGGGCGTGGAGATACGCAGTATTTT. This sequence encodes CASSRNRGRGDTQYF.

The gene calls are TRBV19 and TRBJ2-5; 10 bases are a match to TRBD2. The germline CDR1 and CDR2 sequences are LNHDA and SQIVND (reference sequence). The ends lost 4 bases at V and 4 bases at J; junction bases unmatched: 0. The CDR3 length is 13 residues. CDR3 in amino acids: CASSTSGGETQYF. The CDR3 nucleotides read TGTGCCAGTAGTACTAGCGGGGGAGAGACCCAGTACTTC. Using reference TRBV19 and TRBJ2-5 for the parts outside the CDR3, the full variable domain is DGGITQSPKYLFRKEGQNVTLSCEQNLNHDAMYWYRQDPGQGLRLIYYSQIVNDFQKGDIAEGYSVSREKKESFPLTVTSAQKNPTAFYLCASSTSGGETQYFGPGTRLLVL.

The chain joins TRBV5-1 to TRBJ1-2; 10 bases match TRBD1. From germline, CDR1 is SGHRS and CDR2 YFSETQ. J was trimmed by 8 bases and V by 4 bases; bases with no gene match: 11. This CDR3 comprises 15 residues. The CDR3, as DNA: TGCGCCAGCAGCCCCAGACAGGGGGCTGGGGAAGGCTACACCTTC. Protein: CASSPRQGAGEGYTF.

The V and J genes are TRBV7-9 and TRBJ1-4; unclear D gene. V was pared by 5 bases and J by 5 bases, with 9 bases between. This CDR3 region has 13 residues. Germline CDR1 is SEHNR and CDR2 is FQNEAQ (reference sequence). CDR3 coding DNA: TGTGCCAGCAGCGAAGCACTAAATGAAAAACTGTTTTTT. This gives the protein CASSEALNEKLFF.

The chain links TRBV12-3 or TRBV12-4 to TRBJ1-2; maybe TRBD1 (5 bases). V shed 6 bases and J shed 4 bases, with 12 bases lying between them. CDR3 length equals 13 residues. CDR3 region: CASSAGPSYGYTF. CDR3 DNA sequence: TGTGCCAGCAGCGCGGGACCCAGCTATGGCTACACCTTC.

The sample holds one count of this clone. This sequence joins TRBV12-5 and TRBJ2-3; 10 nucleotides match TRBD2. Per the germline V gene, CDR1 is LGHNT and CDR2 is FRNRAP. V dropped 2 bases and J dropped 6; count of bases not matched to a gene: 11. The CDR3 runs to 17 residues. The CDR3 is CASGLYRRLAGADTQYF. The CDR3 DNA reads TGTGCTAGTGGTTTGTACCGACGGCTAGCGGGGGCCGATACGCAGTATTTT. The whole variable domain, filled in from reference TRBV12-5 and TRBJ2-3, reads DARVTQTPRHKVTEMGQEVTMRCQPILGHNTVFWYRQTMMQGLELLAYFRNRAPLDDSGMPKDRFSAEMPDATLATLKIQPSEPRDSAVYFCASGLYRRLAGADTQYFGPGTRLTVL.

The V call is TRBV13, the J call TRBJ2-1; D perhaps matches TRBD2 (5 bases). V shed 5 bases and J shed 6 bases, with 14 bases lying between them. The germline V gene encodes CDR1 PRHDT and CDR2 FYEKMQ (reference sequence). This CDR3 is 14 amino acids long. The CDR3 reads CASSPEERSNEQFF. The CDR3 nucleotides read TGTGCCAGCAGCCCGGAGGAGCGGTCCAATGAGCAGTTCTTC.

The CDR3 DNA is TGTGCCATCATGGGCCAGGCTAACACTGAAGCTTTCTTT. The encoded protein is CAIMGQANTEAFF. V usage is TRBV10-3 and J usage is TRBJ1-1; D gene ambiguous. The CDR3 contains 13 residues. The V gene lost 7 bases and the J gene lost 2 bases, with 11 bases spanning the gap. CDR1 is ENHRY, CDR2 SYGVKD, per germline.

The CDR3 DNA reads as TGTGCCAGCAGTGAAGGAGGACAGTCGAGGGGCTACACCTTC. Its translation: CASSEGGQSRGYTF. The gene calls are TRBV6-1 and TRBJ1-2; maybe TRBD1 (6 bases). Trimming took off 1 base at V and 8 bases at J, with 14 bases between the two ends. Germline V gene data show CDR1 as MNHNS and CDR2 as SASEGT. The CDR3 spans 14 residues.

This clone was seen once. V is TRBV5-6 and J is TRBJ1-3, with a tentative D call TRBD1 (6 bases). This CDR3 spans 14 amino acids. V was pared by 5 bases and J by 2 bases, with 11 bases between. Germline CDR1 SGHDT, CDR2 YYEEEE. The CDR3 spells CASRQTGTGNTIYF. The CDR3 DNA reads TGTGCCAGCAGACAAACAGGGACTGGAAACACCATATATTTT.

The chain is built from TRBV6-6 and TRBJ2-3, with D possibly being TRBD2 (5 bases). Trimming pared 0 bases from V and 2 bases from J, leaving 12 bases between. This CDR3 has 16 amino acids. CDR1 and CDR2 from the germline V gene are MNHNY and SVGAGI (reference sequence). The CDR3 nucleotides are TGTGCCAGCAGTTACTCGAGCGGAACAGTCACAGATACGCAGTATTTT. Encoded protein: CASSYSSGTVTDTQYF.

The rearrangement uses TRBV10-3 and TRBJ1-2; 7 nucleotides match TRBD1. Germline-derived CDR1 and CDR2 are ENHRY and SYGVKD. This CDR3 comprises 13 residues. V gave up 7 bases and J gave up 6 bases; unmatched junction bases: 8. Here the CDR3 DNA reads TGTGCCATCATTGGGACAGCGGAGCATGGCTACACCTTC. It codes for CAIIGTAEHGYTF.

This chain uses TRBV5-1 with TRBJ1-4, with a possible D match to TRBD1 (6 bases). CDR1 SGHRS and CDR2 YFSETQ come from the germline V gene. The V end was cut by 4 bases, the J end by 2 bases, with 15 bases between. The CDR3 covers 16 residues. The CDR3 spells CASSLTGSWTNEKLFF. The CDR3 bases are TGCGCCAGCAGCCTAACAGGGTCTTGGACTAATGAAAAACTGTTTTTT. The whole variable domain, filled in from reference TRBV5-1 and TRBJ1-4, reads KAGVTQTPRYLIKTRGQQVTLSCSPISGHRSVSWYQQTPGQGLQFLFEYFSETQRNKGNFPGRFSGRQFSNSRSEMNVSTLELGDSALYLCASSLTGSWTNEKLFFGSGTQLSVL.

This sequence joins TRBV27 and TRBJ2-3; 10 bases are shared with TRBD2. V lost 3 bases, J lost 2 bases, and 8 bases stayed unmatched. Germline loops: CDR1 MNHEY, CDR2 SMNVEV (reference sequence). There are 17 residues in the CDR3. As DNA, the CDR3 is TGTGCCAGCAGTTTTATCCCCGGGACTAGCGTCACAGATACGCAGTATTTT. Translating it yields CASSFIPGTSVTDTQYF.

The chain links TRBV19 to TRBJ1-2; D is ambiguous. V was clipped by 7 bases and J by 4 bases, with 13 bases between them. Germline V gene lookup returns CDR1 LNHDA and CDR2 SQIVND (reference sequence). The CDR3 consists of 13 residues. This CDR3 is CASTQLSGYGYTF. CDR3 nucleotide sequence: TGTGCCAGTACCCAACTGAGCGGCTATGGCTACACCTTC.

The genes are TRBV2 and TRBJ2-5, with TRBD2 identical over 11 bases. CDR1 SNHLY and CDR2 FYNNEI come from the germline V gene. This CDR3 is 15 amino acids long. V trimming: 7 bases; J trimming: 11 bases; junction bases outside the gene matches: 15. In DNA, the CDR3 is TGTGCCAGCACCCCCTCTGAGGGACTAGCGGCCCCACAGTACTTC. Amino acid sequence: CASTPSEGLAAPQYF. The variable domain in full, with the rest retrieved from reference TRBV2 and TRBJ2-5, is EPEVTQTPSHQVTQMGQEVILRCVPISNHLYFYWYRQILGQKVEFLVSFYNNEISEKSEIFDDQFSVERPDGSNFTLKIRSTKLEDSAMYFCASTPSEGLAAPQYFGPGTRLLVL.

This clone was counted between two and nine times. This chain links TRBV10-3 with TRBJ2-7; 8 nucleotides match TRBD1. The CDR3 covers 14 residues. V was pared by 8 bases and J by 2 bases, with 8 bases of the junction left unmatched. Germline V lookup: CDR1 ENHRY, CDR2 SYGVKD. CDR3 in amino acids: CAIGPGGWTYEQYF. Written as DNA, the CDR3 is TGTGCCATCGGACCAGGGGGCTGGACCTACGAGCAGTACTTC.